These 31 T cell receptor beta chains were sequenced from one sample in a study of blood T cell repertoires in COVID-19 (dated by TCRdb to about 2020). The method behind the library was the immunoSEQ multiplex PCR assay. TCRdb's version of the immuneACCESS table is confined to in-frame rearrangements and falls short of the full clone set. An unresolved V gene accounts for under half of the shortfall where checked; the remainder is of unknown origin. Counted in this sample were just over 350,000 clones; around nine tenths of them appeared once. Of the sample, 7.1% falls within the top ten clones. Sequencing was carried out using peripheral blood. These receptors were collected from a woman aged 55-75 years with COVID-19, enrolled during active disease.

This chain connects TRBV5-4 to TRBJ2-5; 8 positions match TRBD2. Unmatched junction bases numbered 5, after V lost 4 bases and J lost 3 bases. The CDR3 is made up of 14 amino acids. CDR1 SGHNT and CDR2 YYREEE come from the germline V gene (reference sequence). This CDR3 is CASSGPGGEETQYF. For the CDR3, the DNA is TGTGCCAGCAGCGGCCCGGGGGGGGAAGAGACCCAGTACTTC.

The chain links TRBV19 to TRBJ1-2; possibly TRBD1 for D (5 bases). Trimming cost V 7 bases and J 8 bases, with 23 bases left between them. Germline V gene sequence: CDR1 LNHDA, CDR2 SQIVND (reference sequence). The CDR3 extends over 15 amino acids. The CDR3 nucleotides read TGTGCCAGTAAGGTCGGGGGAAAGTCTACACGCGGCTACACCTTC. This sequence encodes CASKVGGKSTRGYTF.

V gene TRBV5-4 combines with J gene TRBJ1-1, with D perhaps TRBD1 (6 bases). This CDR3 region has 17 residues. The V gene lost 4 bases and the J gene lost 1 base, with 20 bases spanning the gap. Looked up from germline, CDR1 is SGHNT and CDR2 is YYREEE (reference sequence). The CDR3 DNA reads as TGTGCCAGCAGCCCCTTACCCACAGGGACCCAGAACACTGAAGCTTTCTTT. Translation: CASSPLPTGTQNTEAFF.

The chain carries TRBV9 and TRBJ2-3; the D gene is possibly TRBD1 (5 bases). The V end lost 5 bases, the J end lost 4 bases, and 17 bases lay between the germline ends. From germline, CDR1 is SGDLS and CDR2 YYNGEE. The length of the CDR3 is 15 residues. The CDR3 coding sequence is TGTGCCAGCAGTCTAACAGGCGGCCGGGCAGATACGCAGTATTTT. Translating it yields CASSLTGGRADTQYF.

This clone was picked up one time. CDR3: CASSLDDRGANTGELFF. CDR3 coding DNA: TGTGCCAGCAGCTTAGATGACAGGGGGGCGAACACCGGGGAGCTGTTTTTT. The genes are TRBV7-8 and TRBJ2-2; 9 bases align to TRBD1. CDR3 length: 17 residues. V trimming: 1 base; J trimming: 0 bases; junction bases outside the gene matches: 3. Germline V CDR1 and CDR2: SGHVS, FQNEAQ.

V gene TRBV30 combines with J gene TRBJ1-6; D gene uncertain. CDR3 length equals 13 residues. The V and J ends lost 0 bases and 6 bases respectively, with 6 bases between them. Germline V gives CDR1 GTSNPN, CDR2 SVGIG (reference sequence). The CDR3 protein is CAWSVVSNSPLHF. The DNA for the CDR3 is TGTGCCTGGAGTGTTGTCAGTAATTCACCCCTCCACTTT.

The chain couples TRBV7-8 to TRBJ2-1; the match to TRBD1 covers 8 bases. V was clipped by 5 bases and J by 6 bases; unmatched bases: 9. This CDR3 spans 15 amino acids. From germline, CDR1 is SGHVS and CDR2 FQNEAQ. The CDR3 is CASSMRDRGVNEQFF. CDR3 DNA sequence: TGTGCCAGCAGCATGAGAGACAGGGGAGTCAATGAGCAGTTCTTC.

The chain joins TRBV3-1 (or the pseudogene TRBV3-2) to TRBJ2-7; the match to TRBD2 covers 9 bases. CDR1 LGHDT and CDR2 YNNKEL come from the germline V gene (reference sequence). V trimming: 2 bases; J trimming: 5 bases; junction bases outside the gene matches: 4. CDR3 length: 14 amino acids. DNA for the CDR3: TGTGCCAGCAGCCAATCTAGCGGGGTCCACGAGCAGTACTTC. This gives the protein CASSQSSGVHEQYF.

This sequence joins TRBV6-2 or TRBV6-3 and TRBJ2-3; no clear D. Per the germline V gene, CDR1 is MNHEY and CDR2 is SVGEGT. The CDR3 sequence is 16 residues long. V lost 0 bases, J lost 7 bases, and 17 bases lay in between. The CDR3, as DNA: TGTGCCAGCAGTTACTCGCAGTCTCCGGCTAGATATACGCAGTATTTT. As protein: CASSYSQSPARYTQYF.

This chain connects TRBV5-4 to TRBJ2-1, with 7 nucleotides matching TRBD1. In germline, CDR1 is SGHNT, CDR2 YYREEE (reference sequence). V was clipped by 2 bases and J by 6 bases; unmatched bases: 2. This CDR3 comprises 13 residues. As DNA, the CDR3 is TGTGCCAGCAGCTTACAGGGGTCCAATGAGCAGTTCTTC. It is translated as CASSLQGSNEQFF.

The CDR3 sequence: CASSLIGTSETQYF. In DNA form, the CDR3 reads TGTGCCAGCAGTTTAATCGGGACTAGCGAGACCCAGTACTTC. This chain joins TRBV27 and TRBJ2-5; TRBD2 matches at 9 bases. This CDR3 spans 14 amino acids. Germline CDR1 MNHEY, CDR2 SMNVEV (reference sequence). V shed 2 bases and J 5 bases; nucleotides not matched to a gene: 3.

This sequence joins TRBV6-5 and TRBJ2-7; 11 bases line up with TRBD2. CDR3 length: 14 amino acids. The V gene end was trimmed by 7 bases and the J gene end by 4 bases; junction bases not matched to a gene: 6. Germline V gene lookup returns CDR1 MNHEY and CDR2 SVGAGI. CDR3 in DNA: TGTGCCAGCACCCGACTAGCGGGGAAGTACGAGCAGTACTTC. It specifies CASTRLAGKYEQYF.

This clone was observed once. The CDR3 spells CASSPATSFGETQYF. CDR3 in DNA: TGTGCCAGCAGCCCTGCAACTAGCTTCGGAGAGACCCAGTACTTC. The gene calls are TRBV13 and TRBJ2-5; perhaps TRBD2 as D (6 bases). Trimming took off 5 bases at V and 4 bases at J, with 17 bases between the two ends. The CDR3 extends over 15 amino acids. Germline CDR1 PRHDT, CDR2 FYEKMQ (reference sequence).

The rearrangement uses TRBV12-3 or TRBV12-4 and TRBJ2-7, with 11 bases matching TRBD1. CDR3 length: 13 residues. After removal of 7 bases from V and 6 bases from J, the junction contained 5 bases not matched to a gene. The CDR3 DNA reads TGTGCCAGCACCCGGGGACAGGGGGTCGAGCAGTACTTC. Amino acids: CASTRGQGVEQYF.

The chain couples TRBV11-2 to TRBJ2-1, with 8 bases identical to TRBD2. Looked up from germline, CDR1 is SGHAT and CDR2 is FQNNGV. This CDR3 is built from 17 residues. Trimming took 1 base from V and 10 from J; bases not matched to a gene: 15. The CDR3 loop is CASSLGGGGRIWHEQFF. The CDR3 DNA is TGTGCCAGCAGCTTAGGCGGCGGGGGGCGCATTTGGCACGAGCAGTTCTTC.

This sequence joins TRBV7-3 and TRBJ2-6; 8 positions match TRBD1. Germline CDR1 is SGHTA and CDR2 is FQGTGA. Trimming cost V 6 bases and J 3 bases; bases outside gene matches: 4. CDR3 length equals 15 residues. CDR3 coding DNA: TGTGCCAGCAGATCAGGGGGCGTTGGGGCCAACGTCCTGACTTTC. Its protein product is CASRSGGVGANVLTF.

This chain links TRBV7-3 with TRBJ1-1; D gene ambiguous. This CDR3 comprises 14 residues. Germline CDR1 and CDR2: SGHTA and FQGTGA. V was pared by 2 bases and J by 1 base, with 8 bases between. In DNA form, the CDR3 reads TGTGCCAGCAGCTTAGGCGGATCGAACACTGAAGCTTTCTTT. This translates into CASSLGGSNTEAFF.

V and J are TRBV2 and TRBJ2-2; 7 nucleotides line up with TRBD2. V lost 7 bases, J lost 1 base, and 3 bases stayed unmatched. The CDR3 is 14 amino acids. Germline loops: CDR1 SNHLY, CDR2 FYNNEI. CDR3: CASTGGENTGELFF. The DNA of the CDR3 is TGTGCCAGCACTGGGGGGGAGAACACCGGGGAGCTGTTTTTT.

The gene calls are TRBV30 and TRBJ2-3; 7 bases are shared with TRBD1. This CDR3 contains 14 residues. The J segment lost 3 bases and the V segment lost 2 bases, leaving 5 bases of the junction unmatched. Germline lookup yields CDR1 GTSNPN and CDR2 SVGIG (reference sequence). As DNA, the CDR3 is TGTGCCTGGAGTACAGGGGTGAGGACAGATACGCAGTATTTT. Its protein product is CAWSTGVRTDTQYF. Full variable domain (outside the CDR3, taken from reference TRBV30 and TRBJ2-3): SQTIHQWPATLVQPVGSPLSLECTVEGTSNPNLYWYRQAAGRGLQLLFYSVGIGQISSEVPQNLSASRPQDRQFILSSKKLLLSDSGFYLCAWSTGVRTDTQYFGPGTRLTVL.

The chain employs TRBV5-4 and TRBJ1-2; TRBD1 matches 12 bases. This CDR3 contains 15 residues. Germline loops: CDR1 SGHNT, CDR2 YYREEE (reference sequence). J gave up 8 bases and V 4 bases, and 9 bases lay outside the gene matches. As DNA, the CDR3 is TGTGCCAGCAGCCCTCGGGACAGGGGGCCGGGGGGCTACACCTTC. It translates to CASSPRDRGPGGYTF. Looking up the rest from reference TRBV5-4 and TRBJ1-2 gives the full variable domain: ETGVTQSPTHLIKTRGQQVTLRCSSQSGHNTVSWYQQALGQGPQFIFQYYREEENGRGNFPPRFSGLQFPNYSSELNVNALELDDSALYLCASSPRDRGPGGYTFGSGTRLTVV.

The V call is TRBV9, the J call TRBJ1-4; tentatively, D is TRBD1 (5 bases). CDR1 and CDR2 from the germline V gene are SGDLS and YYNGEE. The CDR3 has 16 amino acids. Trimming stripped 3 bases from V and 4 bases from J, with 16 bases between. The CDR3 reads CASSGRPGEGNEKLFF. CDR3 nucleotides: TGTGCCAGCAGCGGCAGACCGGGGGAGGGTAATGAAAAACTGTTTTTT.

The CDR3: CASSRAGDYEQYF. Here the CDR3 DNA reads TGTGCCAGTAGTCGGGCAGGGGATTACGAGCAGTACTTC. The V and J genes are TRBV19 and TRBJ2-7, with TRBD1 as a possible D gene (6 bases). The V gene's germline CDR1 is LNHDA and CDR2 SQIVND (reference sequence). V lost 5 bases, J lost 4 bases, and 12 bases lay in between. The CDR3 sequence is 13 residues long.

The chain has TRBV19 and TRBJ2-1, with 7 nucleotides matching TRBD2. The junction had 22 bases not matched to a gene; V was cut back by 9 bases and J by 5 bases. Germline CDR1 and CDR2: LNHDA and SQIVND (reference sequence). This CDR3 contains 18 residues. CDR3 protein: CASSGVWDYAPGNNEQFF. CDR3 bases: TGTGCCAGCAGTGGCGTGTGGGACTACGCCCCGGGGAACAATGAGCAGTTCTTC.

CDR3 region: CASSLGRITDTQYF. For the CDR3, the DNA is TGTGCCAGCAGTTTAGGGAGGATTACAGATACGCAGTATTTT. The gene calls are TRBV28 and TRBJ2-3; tentatively, D is TRBD2 (6 bases). The length of the CDR3 is 14 residues. V was trimmed by 2 bases and J by 3 bases, leaving 9 bases between them. The germline V gene has CDR1 MDHEN and CDR2 SYDVKM.

J is TRBJ2-1 and V is TRBV18; 8 bases align to TRBD2. From germline, CDR1 is KGHSH and CDR2 LQKENI. The CDR3 has 15 amino acids. The V gene end was trimmed by 5 bases and the J gene end by 2 bases; junction bases not matched to a gene: 5. CDR3 DNA sequence: TGTGCCAGCTCATCAAGCGGGGGACCCTACAATGAGCAGTTCTTC. Amino acid sequence: CASSSSGGPYNEQFF.

The J gene is TRBJ1-1, the V gene TRBV6-5; the match to TRBD1 covers 8 bases. The V gene end was trimmed by 5 bases and the J gene end by 8 bases; junction bases not matched to a gene: 7. Germline-derived CDR1 and CDR2 are MNHEY and SVGAGI. This CDR3 spans 13 amino acids. CDR3 region: CASSPRDRREAFF. For the CDR3, the DNA is TGTGCCAGCAGTCCTCGGGACAGGCGGGAAGCTTTCTTT.

This clone was seen a handful of times. V usage is TRBV5-4 and J usage is TRBJ1-1; D call uncertain. Germline V CDR1 and CDR2: SGHNT, YYREEE (reference sequence). Trimming stripped 0 bases from V and 0 bases from J, with 9 bases between. The CDR3 consists of 15 residues. The CDR3 DNA reads TGTGCCAGCAGCTTGGCCCTGGGCATGAACACTGAAGCTTTCTTT. Its translation is CASSLALGMNTEAFF.

This clone has just one count. The chain links TRBV29-1 to TRBJ1-2, with D possibly matching TRBD1 (6 bases). Trimming cost V 4 bases and J 7 bases, with 13 bases left between them. This CDR3 comprises 12 residues. Germline CDR1 SQVTM, CDR2 ANQGSEA. The CDR3 region is CSVAGGNGGYTF. In DNA form, the CDR3 reads TGCAGCGTTGCTGGGGGCAACGGTGGCTACACCTTC.

This chain links TRBV30 with TRBJ1-3, with D uncertain. This CDR3 is built from 14 residues. Per the germline V gene, CDR1 is GTSNPN and CDR2 is SVGIG (reference sequence). V was pared by 0 bases and J by 2 bases, with 8 bases between. The CDR3 protein is CAWSVRGTGNTIYF. DNA for the CDR3: TGTGCCTGGAGTGTACGAGGGACTGGAAACACCATATATTTT.

Worth noting for this clone: The junction does not match germline at one end; this may be a read error. The V and J genes are TRBV6-6 and TRBJ2-7; a possible D gene is TRBD1 (6 bases). CDR1 and CDR2 (germline): MNHNY, SVGAGI (reference sequence). This CDR3 has 11 residues. CDR3 protein: CASSLGQSPAF. The CDR3 DNA is TGTGCCAGCAGCCTCGGACAGTCCCCAGCGTTC.

The V gene is TRBV6-5, the J gene TRBJ2-7, with TRBD2 matching 12 bases. CDR1 MNHEY and CDR2 SVGAGI come from the germline V gene. The CDR3 runs 15 residues. V gave up 5 bases and J gave up 3 bases; unmatched junction bases: 5. The CDR3 region is CASSPSGGAVYEQYF. As DNA, the CDR3 is TGTGCCAGCAGTCCTAGCGGGGGGGCTGTCTACGAGCAGTACTTC.